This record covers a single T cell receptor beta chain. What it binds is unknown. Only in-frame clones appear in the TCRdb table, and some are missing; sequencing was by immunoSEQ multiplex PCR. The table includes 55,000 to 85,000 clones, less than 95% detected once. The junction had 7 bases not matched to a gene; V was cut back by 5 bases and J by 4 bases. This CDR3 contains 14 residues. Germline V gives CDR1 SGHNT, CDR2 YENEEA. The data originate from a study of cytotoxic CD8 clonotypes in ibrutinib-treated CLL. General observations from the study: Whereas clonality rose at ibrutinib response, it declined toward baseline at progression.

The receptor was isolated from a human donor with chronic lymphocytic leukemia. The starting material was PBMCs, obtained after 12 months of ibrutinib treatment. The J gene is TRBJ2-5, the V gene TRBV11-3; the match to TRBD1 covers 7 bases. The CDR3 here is CASSLRDSLETQYF. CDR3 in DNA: TGTGCCAGCAGCCTACGGGACAGTTTAGAGACCCAGTACTTC.